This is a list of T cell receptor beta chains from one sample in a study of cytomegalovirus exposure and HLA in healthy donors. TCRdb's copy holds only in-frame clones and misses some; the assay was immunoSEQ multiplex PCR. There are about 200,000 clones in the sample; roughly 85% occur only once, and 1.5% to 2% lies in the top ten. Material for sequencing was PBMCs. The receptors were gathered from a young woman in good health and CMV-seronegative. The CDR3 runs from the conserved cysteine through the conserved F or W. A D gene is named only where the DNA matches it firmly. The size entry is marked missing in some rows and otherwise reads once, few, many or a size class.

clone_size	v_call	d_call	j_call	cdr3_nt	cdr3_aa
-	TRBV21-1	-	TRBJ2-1	TGTGCCCCCCTCGAGGGAAATGAGCAGTTCTTC	CAPLEGNEQFF
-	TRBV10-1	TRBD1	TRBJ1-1	TGCGCCAGCAGTTATGAAGCGACAGGGCCCACCGAAGCTTTCTTT	CASSYEATGPTEAFF
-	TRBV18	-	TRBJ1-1	-	CASSPFGPGRNTEAFF
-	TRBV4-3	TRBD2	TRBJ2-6	TGCGCCAGCAGCGCACAAGGTCGGGGACTAGCGGACTCTGGGGCCAACGTCCTGACTTTC	CASSAQGRGLADSGANVLTF
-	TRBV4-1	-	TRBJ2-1	TGCGCCAGCAGCCAAGGGGGGCAGGATACCAAGAGCTCCTACAATGAGCAGTTCTTC	CASSQGGQDTKSSYNEQFF
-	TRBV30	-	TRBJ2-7	TGTGCCTGGACCTCCGGAGTCGCGTCTATCGACGAGCAGTACTTC	CAWTSGVASIDEQYF
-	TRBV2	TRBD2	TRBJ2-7	TGTGCCAGCATACTCTCTAGCGGGAGTTACGAGCAGTACTTC	CASILSSGSYEQYF
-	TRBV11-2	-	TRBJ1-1	TGTGCCAGCAGCTTAGAATCGAGCCGAGAGACTGAAGCTTTCTTT	CASSLESSRETEAFF
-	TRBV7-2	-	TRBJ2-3	TGTGCCAGCCTAAGCGGCCACACAGATACGCAGTATTTT	CASLSGHTDTQYF
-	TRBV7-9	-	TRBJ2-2	TGTGCCAGCAGCTTCCCGGGGAACACCGGGGAGCTGTTTTTT	CASSFPGNTGELFF
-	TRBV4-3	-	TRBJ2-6	TGCGCCAGCAGCCCGGGGGCTGGGGCCAACGTCCTGACTTTC	CASSPGAGANVLTF
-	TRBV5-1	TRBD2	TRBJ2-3	TGCGCCAGCAGCCCTACAGTCAAGCGGGAGGCCTGGGATACGCAGTATTTT	CASSPTVKREAWDTQYF
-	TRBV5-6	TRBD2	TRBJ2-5	TGTGCCAGCAGCTTTAGCGGGAGCCGTGAGACCCAGTACTTC	CASSFSGSRETQYF
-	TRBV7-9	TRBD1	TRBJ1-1	TGTGCCAGCAGCCCTATGAGGGGGCGGACTGAAGCTTTCTTT	CASSPMRGRTEAFF
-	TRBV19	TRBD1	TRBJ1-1	TGTGCCAGTAGTATCGACAGGGGCCCTGAAGCTTTCTTT	CASSIDRGPEAFF
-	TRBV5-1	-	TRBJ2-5	TGCGCCAGCAGCTTGCGGGGGAGAGAGACCCAGTACTTC	CASSLRGRETQYF
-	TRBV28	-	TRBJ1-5	TGTGCCAGCAGTTTATTTTATGGAGGGGATAGCAATCAGCCCCAGCATTTT	CASSLFYGGDSNQPQHF
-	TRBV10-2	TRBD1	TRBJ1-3	TGCGCCAGCAGTGAGCAGGGGGCTAACACCATATATTTT	CASSEQGANTIYF
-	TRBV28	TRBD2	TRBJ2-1	TGTGCCAGCAAGGGACTAGCGGAGGGGGACTCCTACAATGAGCAGTTCTTC	CASKGLAEGDSYNEQFF
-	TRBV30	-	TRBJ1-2	TGTGCCTGGAGGGACAGCGGCTATGGCTACACCTTC	CAWRDSGYGYTF
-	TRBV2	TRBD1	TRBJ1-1	TGTGCCAGCAGTGACGACAGGGGAGAGACTGAAGCTTTCTTT	CASSDDRGETEAFF
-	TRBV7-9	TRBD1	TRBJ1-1	TGTGCCAGCAGCGCACGACAGGGGCTGAACACTGAAGCTTTCTTT	CASSARQGLNTEAFF
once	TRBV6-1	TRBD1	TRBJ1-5	TGTGCCAGCAGTGAAGTGACAGGGGTTCAGCCCCAGCATTTT	CASSEVTGVQPQHF
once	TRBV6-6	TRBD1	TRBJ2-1	TGTGCCAGCACTGACAGGGGGTCTTACAATGAGCAGTTCTTC	CASTDRGSYNEQFF
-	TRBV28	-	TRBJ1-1	TGTGCCAGCAGTTATATTAACAGGGATGCTTTCTTT	CASSYINRDAFF
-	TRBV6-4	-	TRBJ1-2	TGTGCCAGCAGCCCCGGCGGCGGCTATGGCTACACCTTC	CASSPGGGYGYTF
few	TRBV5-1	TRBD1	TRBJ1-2	TGCGCCAGCAGCTCAGCGACAGGGGGATGGTATGGCTACACCTTC	CASSSATGGWYGYTF
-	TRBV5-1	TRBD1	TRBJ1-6	TGCGCCAGCAGCTGGGGGACAGGCGGTTCACCCCTCCACTTT	CASSWGTGGSPLHF
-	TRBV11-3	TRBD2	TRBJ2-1	TGTGCCAGCAGCTTAAACCTAGCGGGACACGAGCAGTTCTTC	CASSLNLAGHEQFF
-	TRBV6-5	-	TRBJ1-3	TGTGCCAGCAGTACCGGGACAGGAAACACCATATATTTT	CASSTGTGNTIYF
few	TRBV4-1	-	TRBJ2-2	TGCGCCAGCAGCCACTCCGGGGAGCTGTTTTTT	CASSHSGELFF
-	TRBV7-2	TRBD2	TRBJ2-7	TGTGCCAGCAGCATGACTAGCGGGAGCTCCTACGAGCAGTACTTC	CASSMTSGSSYEQYF
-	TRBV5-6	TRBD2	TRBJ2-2	TGTGCCAGCAGCTTGGGCGGGAGCAACACCGGGGAGCTGTTTTTT	CASSLGGSNTGELFF
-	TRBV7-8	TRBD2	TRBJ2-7	TGTGCCAGCAACACACCGATGGTAGCGGGAGGGCCAGGCGAGCAGTACTTC	CASNTPMVAGGPGEQYF
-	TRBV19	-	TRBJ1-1	TGTGCCAGTAGTATACCGGAGATGAACACTGAAGCTTTCTTT	CASSIPEMNTEAFF
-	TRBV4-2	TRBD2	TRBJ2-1	TGTGCCAGCAGCCAAGATATGGGAGGGGAAAGGGGCCATGAGCAGTTCTTC	CASSQDMGGERGHEQFF
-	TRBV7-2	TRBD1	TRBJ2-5	TGTGCCAGCAAAAGGGACAGATCTCAAGAGACCCAGTACTTC	CASKRDRSQETQYF
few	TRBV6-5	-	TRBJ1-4	TGTGCCAGCTACGGGTCCAATGAAAAACTGTTTTTT	CASYGSNEKLFF
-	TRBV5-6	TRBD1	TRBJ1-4	TGTGCCAGCAGCAATCAGGGGGCGGGTGAAAAACTGTTTTTT	CASSNQGAGEKLFF
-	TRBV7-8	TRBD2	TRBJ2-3	TGTGCCAGCAGCTTTGAGGTCATTGGACTAGCGGGGGATTCGCAGTATTTT	CASSFEVIGLAGDSQYF
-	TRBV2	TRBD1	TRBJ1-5	TGTGCCAGCCGGGGACAGGAACCCAATCAGCCCCAGCATTTT	CASRGQEPNQPQHF